This is a list of T cell receptor beta chains from one sample in a study of radiotherapy plus CTLA-4 blockade in lung cancer. The method was immunoSEQ multiplex PCR; TCRdb's version includes in-frame clones alone and lacks a portion of them. The sample records 100,000 or so clones, 80% to 85% being singletons. The sequencing here drew on peripheral blood, taken from a patient treated with radiotherapy plus ipilimumab. Receptors originate from a human donor with non-small cell lung cancer that progressed on radiotherapy plus ipilimumab. Each CDR3 is given with its conserved first and last residue. Each record gives: V gene, J gene, CDR3 protein.

>TRBV11-1|TRBJ1-5
CARLGGQPQHF
>TRBV18|TRBJ2-1
CASSPVAGAVSYNEQFF
>TRBV6-5|TRBJ1-2
CASSLGSVSGYTF
>TRBV5-1|TRBJ2-5
CASSLAPEGETQYF
>TRBV7-2|TRBJ2-5
CASSTSQRETQYF
>TRBV6-6|TRBJ2-1
CASSRLAGGLNEQFF
>TRBV30|TRBJ2-2
CAWSKGQGSGELFF
>TRBV6-1|TRBJ1-5
CASSTGNSNQPQHF
>TRBV14|TRBJ2-1
CASSQEFGYSSYNEQFF
>TRBV2|TRBJ1-1
CASSDGGENGPEAFF
>TRBV7-2|TRBJ2-1
CASSLRTHNEQFF
>TRBV5-1|TRBJ1-1
CASSLGDRGMNTEAFF
>TRBV18|TRBJ2-2
CASSPSSGDTGELFF
>TRBV7-3|TRBJ2-3
CASSPRFSDTQYF
>TRBV5-1|TRBJ2-1
CASSLAQLAGLPSSYNEQFF
>TRBV7-8|TRBJ1-1
CASSLGGGSQRAFF
>TRBV10-3|TRBJ1-2
CAISDPSGLDYGYTF
>TRBV10-2|TRBJ2-7
CASSEGTGAAYEQYF
>TRBV30|TRBJ2-1
CAWGGLWAGSYNEQFF
>TRBV6-5|TRBJ1-3
CASSLRTGNTIYF
>TRBV29-1|TRBJ1-1
CSVDRTGARNTEAFF
>TRBV19|TRBJ2-1
CASSTGYNEQFF
>TRBV9|TRBJ2-7
CASSPPGLAGGTYEQYF
>TRBV9|TRBJ1-2
CASSATGPYGYTF
>TRBV19|TRBJ1-1
CASTRRGITEAFF
>TRBV15|TRBJ2-1
CATSRRLAGGPGGEQFF
>TRBV2|TRBJ2-3
CASSAGSTDTQYF
>TRBV19|TRBJ2-7
CASSVSLTYEQYF